Shown below are 15 T cell receptor beta chains from a single sample sequenced in a study of identical twins (dated by TCRdb to the mid-2010s). Library preparation used 5' RACE. Data came from an Illumina HiSeq 2000. TCRdb passed the public sequencing reads through fastp at Q25 and MiXCR, retaining productive beta sequences. Rows are combined by CDR3 protein, so each entry shows the most common genes and DNA. The sample has around 510,000 distinct CDR3 sequences on record, roughly an eighth of them singletons. 0.98% of the sample is taken by the ten largest. These sequences were also reported in another study, on yellow fever vaccine responses in identical twins.

Sequencing was carried out using CD4+ T cells sorted from blood. The receptors were gathered from a woman younger than 35 in good health.

This clonotype was counted a few times. This chain uses TRBV2 with TRBJ1-6, with TRBD1 matching over 9 bases. The J segment lost 8 bases and the V segment lost 8 bases, leaving 10 bases of the junction unmatched. The CDR3 covers 15 residues. Looked up from germline, CDR1 is SNHLY and CDR2 is FYNNEI. For the CDR3, the DNA is TGTGCCAGCGGGATGAGCGGACAGGGGCATTCACCCCTCCACTTT. Translated: CASGMSGQGHSPLHF.

The rearrangement joins TRBV10-3 to TRBJ2-7, with 7 positions matching TRBD1. After removal of 2 bases from V and 3 bases from J, the junction contained 7 bases not matched to a gene. Germline CDR1 ENHRY, CDR2 SYGVKD. The CDR3 sequence is 15 residues long. This CDR3 reads CAISESSNRGYEQYF. Written as DNA, the CDR3 is TGTGCCATCAGTGAGAGTTCGAACAGGGGCTACGAGCAGTACTTC.

V gene TRBV27 combines with J gene TRBJ1-2, with 7 bases lining up with TRBD1. J lost 4 bases, V lost 6 bases, and 5 bases had no gene match. Germline-derived CDR1 and CDR2 are MNHEY and SMNVEV (reference sequence). This CDR3 comprises 13 residues. The CDR3 DNA reads TGTGCCAGCAGAGCGGCAGGGGGCTATGGCTACACCTTC. Its protein is CASRAAGGYGYTF.

This clonotype was seen at least ten times. The gene calls are TRBV5-6 and TRBJ1-1, with 7 bases fitting TRBD1. Germline V CDR1 and CDR2: SGHDT, YYEEEE. CDR3 size: 14 residues. V gave up 3 bases and J gave up 5 bases; unmatched junction bases: 7. CDR3 nucleotide sequence: TGTGCCAGCAGCTCAACAGGGGTGCGTACTGAAGCTTTCTTT. It codes for CASSSTGVRTEAFF.

The chain recombines TRBV5-6 with TRBJ2-3; 7 bases agree with TRBD2. The V gene end was trimmed by 0 bases and the J gene end by 3 bases; junction bases not matched to a gene: 4. The V gene's germline CDR1 is SGHDT and CDR2 YYEEEE. This CDR3 has 15 residues. CDR3 nucleotide sequence: TGTGCCAGCAGCTTGGGCCCAGCGGGGACAGATACGCAGTATTTT. Its protein product is CASSLGPAGTDTQYF.

The chain couples TRBV5-1 to TRBJ2-5; 9 positions match TRBD1. After removal of 4 bases from V and 4 bases from J, the junction contained 11 bases not matched to a gene. The germline V gene encodes CDR1 SGHRS and CDR2 YFSETQ. This CDR3 spans 16 amino acids. The CDR3 sequence is CASSPSGQGSVETQYF. CDR3 sequence (DNA): TGCGCCAGCAGCCCTAGCGGACAGGGGTCGGTAGAGACCCAGTACTTC.

This clonotype was observed a few times. This chain uses TRBV29-1 with TRBJ2-5; 7 nucleotides line up with TRBD2. The V and J ends lost 4 bases and 1 base, in that order; junction bases with no gene match: 6. Germline V gene data show CDR1 as SQVTM and CDR2 as ANQGSEA. The CDR3 has 14 residues. This CDR3 is CSVVRGGPQETQYF. The CDR3 coding sequence is TGCAGCGTTGTCCGGGGAGGGCCCCAAGAGACCCAGTACTTC.

This clonotype came up a few times. V is TRBV6-5 and J is TRBJ2-4, with D hard to call. Germline CDR1 reads MNHEY; CDR2 reads SVGAGI. This CDR3 region has 16 residues. Deletions cut 4 bases from V and 0 bases from J, with 13 bases between. Written as DNA, the CDR3 is TGTGCCAGCAGTTTAGACACTCGTTTAGCCAAAAACATTCAGTACTTC. Translation gives CASSLDTRLAKNIQYF.

The chain employs TRBV9 and TRBJ2-7, with D uncertain. The CDR3 contains 14 residues. Trimming pared 0 bases from V and 3 bases from J, leaving 10 bases between. CDR1 SGDLS and CDR2 YYNGEE come from the germline V gene. This CDR3 reads CASSVGGSLYEQYF. CDR3 nucleotides: TGTGCCAGCAGCGTAGGGGGTAGCCTCTACGAGCAGTACTTC.

The chain has TRBV6-1 and TRBJ2-7; 7 bases line up with TRBD1. Germline CDR1 MNHNS, CDR2 SASEGT. The V and J ends lost 11 bases and 7 bases, in that order; junction bases with no gene match: 11. The CDR3 contains 12 residues. The CDR3 DNA sequence: TGTGCCGCCGGGACAGAGTACGTGGAGCAGTACTTC. Its translation is CAAGTEYVEQYF.

The chain couples TRBV12-3 or TRBV12-4 to TRBJ2-7; the D is unclear. The V end lost 2 bases, the J end lost 3 bases, and 8 bases lay between the germline ends. The CDR3 sequence is 13 residues long. CDR3 sequence reads: CASSLFMDYEQYF. The CDR3 DNA is TGTGCCAGCAGTTTATTTATGGACTACGAGCAGTACTTC.

This clonotype was observed a few times. CDR3 residues: CASSLYTGGSYEQYF. The DNA of the CDR3 is TGTGCCAGCAGCTTGTATACGGGGGGATCCTACGAGCAGTACTTC. V gene TRBV7-2 combines with J gene TRBJ2-7, with 7 nucleotides matching TRBD2. V dropped 3 bases and J dropped 1; count of bases not matched to a gene: 6. The CDR3 runs 15 residues. Germline V gene data show CDR1 as SGHTA and CDR2 as FQGNSA.

This clonotype was observed a handful of times. J is TRBJ2-1 and V is TRBV7-3; 13 nucleotides agree with TRBD2. This CDR3 region has 18 residues. Per germline, CDR1 SGHTA and CDR2 FQGTGA. With V trimmed by 0 bases and J by 4 bases, 6 bases remained unmatched. CDR3: CASSLTTRTSGRYNEQFF. The CDR3 DNA reads TGTGCCAGCAGCTTAACCACAAGGACTAGCGGGAGATACAATGAGCAGTTCTTC.

V and J are TRBV19 and TRBJ1-1; TRBD1 matches at 11 bases. V was clipped by 4 bases and J by 4 bases; unmatched bases: 5. Germline V gene sequence: CDR1 LNHDA, CDR2 SQIVND (reference sequence). This CDR3 has 15 amino acids. This CDR3 is CASSRTGGKGTEAFF. Here the CDR3 DNA reads TGTGCCAGTAGTAGGACAGGGGGCAAGGGCACTGAAGCTTTCTTT.

CDR3 amino acids: CASSPGLTITDTQYF. The CDR3 DNA reads as TGTGCCAGCAGCCCCGGGCTAACGATCACAGATACGCAGTATTTT. The rearrangement uses TRBV7-9 and TRBJ2-3; no clear D gene. V was shortened by 5 bases and J by 2 bases, with 14 bases between the two germline ends. There are 15 residues in the CDR3. Germline V gives CDR1 SEHNR, CDR2 FQNEAQ (reference sequence).